This T cell receptor beta chain is from a study of blood T cells in healthy people across ages. This clonotype was counted only a few times. Alongside a J-beta primer mix, a sample-barcoded 5' primer served in a second PCR lasting roughly 6 to 12 cycles. Sequencing of every sample gave 2.5 million or more CDR3-containing paired-end reads. TCRdb processed the 5' RACE reads anew with MiXCR; each CDR3 protein has one entry. The sample has approximately 1.5 million distinct CDR3 sequences, 42% seen once; the top ten hold over 3.5%. Sequenced material: blood. The TCR was taken from a woman younger than 30 in good health.

CDR3 sequence reads: CSVEDTPAGTDTQYF. The CDR3 nucleotides read TGCAGCGTTGAAGATACTCCAGCGGGCACAGATACGCAGTATTTT. V usage is TRBV29-1 and J usage is TRBJ2-3, with D maybe TRBD2 (5 bases). CDR1 is SQVTM, CDR2 ANQGSEA, per germline. The CDR3 contains 15 residues. Trimming took off 0 bases at V and 1 base at J, with 11 bases between the two ends.